This entry lists 22 T cell receptor beta chains sequenced from one sample in a study of metastatic and nonmetastatic thyroid tumors. Patients were all untreated before their thyroid surgery. TCRdb redid the clone calls on the PCR reads using MiXCR. The sample lists about 11,000 clones; 25% to 30% were seen once. Sequencing was carried out using tumor tissue. Source of these receptors: a female donor with papillary thyroid cancer or a benign thyroid nodule (not recorded which). Some clones in this sample may be carry-over from other donors' samples.

CDR3 sequence reads: CASSGSHSRYEQYF. CDR3 DNA: TGTGCCAGCAGTGGCTCCCATTCCCGCTACGAGCAGTACTTC. The chain links TRBV6-1 to TRBJ2-7; D gene unclear. Germline CDR1 reads MNHNS; CDR2 reads SASEGT. The CDR3 totals 14 residues. V lost 4 bases and J 3 bases, leaving 13 bases between the germline ends.

The chain recombines TRBV24-1 with TRBJ2-7; unclear D gene. Germline V gene lookup returns CDR1 KGHDR and CDR2 SFDVKD. V was cut by 5 bases and J by 1 base, with 5 bases left in between. The CDR3 contains 12 residues. The CDR3 sequence: CATSGGSYEQYF. DNA for the CDR3: TGTGCCACCAGTGGAGGATCCTACGAGCAGTACTTC.

A few counts support this clone. The genes are TRBV6-1 and TRBJ2-1; 13 bases align to TRBD2. With V trimmed by 4 bases and J by 9 bases, 15 bases remained unmatched. Germline lookup yields CDR1 MNHNS and CDR2 SASEGT. The CDR3 runs to 18 residues. This CDR3 reads CASSGYGRLAGGGTEQFF. CDR3 sequence (DNA): TGTGCCAGCAGTGGGTATGGCAGACTAGCGGGAGGAGGGACTGAGCAGTTCTTC.

With respect to this clone: The junction differs from germline at one of its ends, possibly a read error. The chain recombines TRBV6-1 with TRBJ2-7, with 11 bases that match TRBD2. Germline CDR1 is MNHNS and CDR2 is SASEGT. The CDR3 length is 15 residues. The CDR3 loop is CSSSPTRGLAVEQYF. The CDR3 DNA sequence: TGTTCCAGCAGTCCTACCAGGGGACTAGCGGTCGAGCAGTACTTC.

This clone is labeled medium-sized. Other nucleotide sequences from this sample produce the same CDR3. As DNA, the CDR3 is TGTGCCAGCAGCCACTATCCGGTAGGGGTTCGGTCCTACGAGCAGTACTTC. Translating it yields CASSHYPVGVRSYEQYF. The V and J genes are TRBV14 and TRBJ2-7; D perhaps matches TRBD1 (5 bases). The V end was cut by 3 bases, the J end by 1 base, with 19 bases between. Germline CDR1 is SGHDN and CDR2 is FVKESK. The CDR3 is made up of 17 amino acids. The variable domain in full, with the rest retrieved from reference TRBV14 and TRBJ2-7, is EAGVTQFPSHSVIEKGQTVTLRCDPISGHDNLYWYRRVMGKEIKFLLHFVKESKQDESGMPNNRFLAERTGGTYSTLKVQPAELEDSGVYFCASSHYPVGVRSYEQYFGPGTRLTVT.

By share, this clone counts as medium-sized. The chain employs TRBV11-3 and TRBJ2-3, with 8 nucleotides matching TRBD2. The CDR3 runs to 15 residues. CDR1 and CDR2 from the germline V gene are SGHNT and YENEEA. The V segment lost 5 bases and the J segment 3 bases; nucleotides outside the gene matches: 7. Here the CDR3 DNA reads TGTGCCAGCAGCCTCGGACTAGCCGTGACAGATACGCAGTATTTT. Translating it yields CASSLGLAVTDTQYF.

The chain employs TRBV30 and TRBJ2-2; 11 bases match TRBD2. The length of the CDR3 is 12 residues. The V segment lost 4 bases and the J segment 9 bases; nucleotides outside the gene matches: 1. Looked up from germline, CDR1 is GTSNPN and CDR2 is SVGIG (reference sequence). Written as DNA, the CDR3 is TGTGCCTGGACTAGCGGGAGGCGGGAGCTGTTTTTT. It translates to CAWTSGRRELFF.

This clone was recorded many times. V is TRBV2 and J is TRBJ1-6; D is unresolved. Germline CDR1 SNHLY, CDR2 FYNNEI. The CDR3 length is 15 residues. Trimming took 6 bases from V and 1 from J, leaving 10 bases between them. The CDR3 protein is CASRVAGSYNSPLHF. Written as DNA, the CDR3 is TGTGCCAGCAGGGTGGCCGGGTCCTATAATTCACCCCTCCACTTT.

This clone ranks as medium-sized. The J gene is TRBJ2-7, the V gene TRBV6-5; TRBD2 matches 13 bases. V was clipped by 4 bases and J by 3 bases; unmatched bases: 6. Germline loops: CDR1 MNHEY, CDR2 SVGAGI. The CDR3 spans 16 residues. The CDR3 spells CASSSVTSGGGYEQYF. The CDR3 DNA sequence: TGTGCCAGCAGTTCAGTTACTAGCGGGGGGGGCTACGAGCAGTACTTC.

This clone was detected ten times or more. This may arise from a read error, as a much more abundant clone is one base away. This chain uses TRBV20-1 with TRBJ1-5, with a weak D call TRBD1 (6 bases). The germline CDR1 and CDR2 sequences are DFQATT and SNEGSKA (reference sequence). With 3 bases removed from V and 1 base from J, the gap between germline ends came to 13 bases. The CDR3 has 15 residues. The DNA for the CDR3 is TGCAGTGCTAGTGACAGGATGCTGAGCAATCAGCCCCAGCATTTT. It is translated as CSASDRMLSNQPQHF.

V is TRBV11-1 and J is TRBJ1-2, with 8 bases fitting TRBD1. CDR1 and CDR2 from the germline V gene are SGHAT and FQDESV (reference sequence). V gave up 3 bases and J gave up 6 bases; unmatched junction bases: 6. The CDR3 is 14 residues long. The CDR3 is CASSFGSRGHGYTF. The CDR3 nucleotides read TGTGCCAGCAGCTTCGGGTCCAGGGGGCATGGCTACACCTTC.

This clone appeared a few times. The chain links TRBV20-1 to TRBJ1-3, with D tentatively TRBD1 (6 bases). The germline V and J ends were trimmed by 5 bases and 4 bases, with 21 bases remaining between them. This CDR3 region has 16 residues. From germline, CDR1 is DFQATT and CDR2 SNEGSKA (reference sequence). The CDR3: CSADLLVGAAGNTIYF. The CDR3 region has the DNA TGCAGTGCTGACTTATTGGTGGGGGCGGCCGGAAACACCATATATTTT.

This clone has ten or more counts. This rearrangement joins TRBV12-3 or TRBV12-4 to TRBJ2-6; TRBD1 matches at 7 bases. The CDR3 has 17 residues. With V trimmed by 3 bases and J by 4 bases, 9 bases remained unmatched. The CDR3 DNA follows: TGTGCCAGCAGTTTCATAAGAGGGGGCGCAGGGGCCAACGTCCTGACTTTC. Amino acid sequence: CASSFIRGGAGANVLTF.

The chain joins TRBV5-1 to TRBJ1-2; the match to TRBD1 covers 9 bases. V shed 7 bases and J 7 bases; nucleotides not matched to a gene: 14. Looked up from germline, CDR1 is SGHRS and CDR2 is YFSETQ. This CDR3 has 15 residues. CDR3 bases: TGCGCCAGCCGTCGTTCCCAAGGGACAGGGCCTGGCTACACCTTC. The encoded protein is CASRRSQGTGPGYTF.

This clone has only a few counts. The rearrangement links TRBV2 to TRBJ2-1; D remains unclear. V shed 0 bases and J shed 10 bases, with 28 bases lying between them. Germline V gene data show CDR1 as SNHLY and CDR2 as FYNNEI. The CDR3 is 19 residues long. This CDR3 is CASSEASLILRPRPKEQFF. DNA of the CDR3: TGTGCCAGCAGTGAAGCCTCACTCATCCTCCGCCCGCGTCCCAAGGAGCAGTTCTTC.

V and J are TRBV13 and TRBJ1-4; unclear D gene. V dropped 5 bases and J dropped 3 bases, with 16 bases sitting between them. Germline loops: CDR1 PRHDT, CDR2 FYEKMQ (reference sequence). The CDR3 has 16 amino acids. This CDR3 reads CASSARVSVANEKLFF. The CDR3 DNA follows: TGTGCCAGCAGCGCCCGAGTGTCGGTGGCTAATGAAAAACTGTTTTTT.

The table lists this clone with a few counts. The chain combines TRBV7-8 with TRBJ1-2, with D unresolved. CDR3 length: 12 residues. The germline V gene has CDR1 SGHVS and CDR2 FQNEAQ. The V gene lost 1 base and the J gene lost 4 bases, with 4 bases spanning the gap. CDR3 sequence (DNA): TGTGCCAGCAGCTTAGGCGGCTATGGCTACACCTTC. Protein product: CASSLGGYGYTF. The full variable domain, completed using reference TRBV7-8 and TRBJ1-2, is GAGVSQSPRYKVAKRGQDVALRCDPISGHVSLFWYQQALGQGPEFLTYFQNEAQLDKSGLPSDRFFAERPEGSVSTLKIQRTQQEDSAVYLCASSLGGYGYTFGSGTRLTVV.

The rearrangement uses TRBV12-5 and TRBJ1-2; 7 nucleotides agree with TRBD1. V dropped 2 bases and J dropped 7; count of bases not matched to a gene: 7. CDR3 length: 14 residues. The germline V gene has CDR1 LGHNT and CDR2 FRNRAP. Here the CDR3 reads CASGLYDRVVGYTF. In DNA form, the CDR3 reads TGTGCTAGTGGTTTGTATGACAGGGTGGTTGGCTACACCTTC.

This clone has only a few counts. The rearrangement joins TRBV6-4 to TRBJ1-4, with D possibly matching TRBD1 (5 bases). The V and J ends lost 4 bases and 6 bases respectively, with 6 bases between them. Germline V gene lookup returns CDR1 MRHNA and CDR2 SNTAGT. CDR3 length: 12 residues. The CDR3 DNA is TGTGCCAGCAGTGGGGGCCATGAAAAACTGTTTTTT. Translating it yields CASSGGHEKLFF.

The chain uses TRBV28 and TRBJ2-2; 7 bases align to TRBD1. Trimming took 8 bases from V and 4 from J; bases not matched to a gene: 10. CDR3 size: 15 residues. Germline CDR1 is MDHEN and CDR2 is SYDVKM. CDR3 amino acids: CASESGQASTGELFF. The CDR3 DNA is TGTGCCAGCGAGTCCGGACAGGCAAGCACCGGGGAGCTGTTTTTT.

This clone was recorded at least ten times. In the same sample, other DNA sequences code for this CDR3. V is TRBV28 and J is TRBJ2-3; D not certain. The CDR3 extends over 13 amino acids. The germline gives CDR1 MDHEN, CDR2 SYDVKM. V dropped 5 bases and J dropped 3 bases, with 9 bases sitting between them. CDR3 in DNA: TGTGCCAGCAGTCCCGTTAGAACAGATACGCAGTATTTT. Its protein is CASSPVRTDTQYF.

The genes are TRBV12-3 or TRBV12-4 and TRBJ2-1; D ambiguous. This CDR3 is built from 13 residues. Deletions cut 3 bases from V and 8 bases from J, with 11 bases between. CDR3 nucleotides: TGTGCCAGCAGTTTGGCACTGCGTGATGAGCAGTTCTTC. Translated: CASSLALRDEQFF.